The 27 T cell receptor beta chains below were found in one sample sequenced in a study of blood T cell repertoires in COVID-19. Profiling relied on immunoSEQ multiplex PCR, and the TCRdb table lists in-frame clones only, not all of them. The table shows approximately 80,000 clones, with roughly 80% occurring only once. Sequenced: peripheral blood. All receptors come from a human donor in a cohort sampled during active COVID-19.

V and J are TRBV7-2 and TRBJ2-5; 7 positions match TRBD1. The CDR3 has 14 amino acids. The trim removed 4 bases at V and 3 bases at J, leaving 5 bases unmatched. CDR1 is SGHTA and CDR2 is FQGNSA in the germline V gene. The CDR3 loop is CASSSGTVKETQYF. In DNA form, the CDR3 reads TGTGCCAGCAGCTCCGGGACAGTGAAAGAGACCCAGTACTTC.

For the CDR3, the DNA is TGTGCTAGTGGTCTGGGGACTAGCGGGAAGAACACCGGGGAGCTGTTTTTT. Amino acids: CASGLGTSGKNTGELFF. This chain connects TRBV12-5 to TRBJ2-2, with 13 bases matching TRBD2. This CDR3 is 17 amino acids long. Per the germline V gene, CDR1 is LGHNT and CDR2 is FRNRAP. V shed 5 bases, J shed 1 base, and the junction held 4 bases outside the gene matches. The full variable domain, its missing parts supplied by reference TRBV12-5 and TRBJ2-2, is DARVTQTPRHKVTEMGQEVTMRCQPILGHNTVFWYRQTMMQGLELLAYFRNRAPLDDSGMPKDRFSAEMPDATLATLKIQPSEPRDSAVYFCASGLGTSGKNTGELFFGEGSRLTVL.

The rearrangement joins TRBV2 to TRBJ1-1, with D unclear. The CDR3 totals 12 residues. V was cut by 6 bases and J by 3 bases, with 8 bases left in between. In germline, CDR1 is SNHLY, CDR2 FYNNEI. CDR3 region: CASRGDDTEAFF. Here the CDR3 DNA reads TGTGCCAGCAGGGGAGACGACACTGAAGCTTTCTTT.

The genes are TRBV9 and TRBJ2-1; 9 nucleotides align to TRBD2. The CDR3 is 15 residues long. The trim removed 0 bases at V and 6 bases at J, leaving 4 bases unmatched. Looked up from germline, CDR1 is SGDLS and CDR2 is YYNGEE. CDR3 DNA: TGTGCCAGCAGCGTAGGCGGGGGGGCGTCCAATGAGCAGTTCTTC. Translated, it gives CASSVGGGASNEQFF.

The chain recombines TRBV5-4 with TRBJ1-4; 7 positions agree with TRBD1. Per the germline V gene, CDR1 is SGHNT and CDR2 is YYREEE (reference sequence). The V and J ends lost 5 bases and 3 bases, in that order; junction bases with no gene match: 7. This CDR3 is built from 15 residues. The CDR3 nucleotides are TGTGCCAGCAGTTCCCCGACAGGGCCTAATGAAAAACTGTTTTTT. It is translated as CASSSPTGPNEKLFF.

This clone was picked up a small number of times. This chain links TRBV4-1 with TRBJ1-2; 7 bases are shared with TRBD1. CDR1 and CDR2 from the germline V gene are MGHRA and YSYEKL. This CDR3 is built from 16 residues. V was clipped by 2 bases and J by 6 bases; unmatched bases: 12. CDR3 in amino acids: CASSQILRDSLNGYTF. The CDR3 DNA follows: TGCGCCAGCAGCCAAATCCTCCGGGACAGCTTAAATGGCTACACCTTC.

The V call is TRBV4-1, the J call TRBJ2-7, with 14 bases that match TRBD2. Trimming took 1 base from V and 5 from J; bases not matched to a gene: 13. CDR3 length: 19 amino acids. Germline values: CDR1 MGHRA, CDR2 YSYEKL. The DNA of the CDR3 is TGCGCCAGCAGCCAAGGGGCCATGAGGCAGACTAGCGGGGGGGACGAGCAGTACTTC. This translates into CASSQGAMRQTSGGDEQYF.

On this clone itself: Distinct nucleotide sequences in the sample also encode this CDR3. The V call is TRBV3-1 (or the pseudogene TRBV3-2), the J call TRBJ2-5; tentatively, D is TRBD1 (5 bases). There are 13 residues in the CDR3. Trimming removed 2 bases from V and 4 bases from J, with 8 bases in between. Germline CDR1 and CDR2: LGHDT and YNNKEL (reference sequence). The CDR3 sequence is CASSQRGGETQYF. The CDR3 DNA reads TGTGCCAGCAGCCAAAGGGGCGGAGAGACCCAGTACTTC.

This clone was observed a single time. The rearrangement links TRBV7-8 to TRBJ1-4, with 9 bases identical to TRBD1. The germline V gene has CDR1 SGHVS and CDR2 FQNEAQ. V was clipped by 5 bases and J by 4 bases; unmatched bases: 11. This CDR3 spans 17 amino acids. The CDR3: CASSPGPPGQGNEKLFF. CDR3 DNA: TGTGCCAGCAGCCCAGGCCCTCCGGGACAGGGTAATGAAAAACTGTTTTTT. Supplemented by reference TRBV7-8 and TRBJ1-4, the full variable domain reads GAGVSQSPRYKVAKRGQDVALRCDPISGHVSLFWYQQALGQGPEFLTYFQNEAQLDKSGLPSDRFFAERPEGSVSTLKIQRTQQEDSAVYLCASSPGPPGQGNEKLFFGSGTQLSVL.

The V gene is TRBV9, the J gene TRBJ1-2, with D uncertain. CDR1 is SGDLS and CDR2 is YYNGEE in the germline V gene. There are 13 residues in the CDR3. Between the trimmed V and J ends, which lost 4 bases and 1 base, there was a span of 8 bases. The CDR3 loop reads CASSPGGNYGYTF. CDR3 nucleotides: TGTGCCAGCAGCCCCGGAGGTAACTATGGCTACACCTTC.

The chain links TRBV28 to TRBJ2-7; 7 bases map to TRBD2. CDR1 and CDR2 from the germline V gene are MDHEN and SYDVKM. J gave up 3 bases and V 2 bases, and 4 bases lay outside the gene matches. The CDR3 consists of 14 residues. In DNA, the CDR3 is TGTGCCAGCAGTTTAGGGGCTAGCGGCTACGAGCAGTACTTC. Translating gives CASSLGASGYEQYF.

The chain is built from TRBV6-1 and TRBJ1-2; 8 nucleotides line up with TRBD1. Trimming took 2 bases from V and 1 from J; bases not matched to a gene: 3. This CDR3 has 15 amino acids. The germline gives CDR1 MNHNS, CDR2 SASEGT. The CDR3 region has the DNA TGTGCCAGCAGTGAACGAGACAGGGGTAACTATGGCTACACCTTC. Amino acid sequence: CASSERDRGNYGYTF.

The V and J genes are TRBV7-2 and TRBJ2-6; D call uncertain. The CDR3 has 16 amino acids. V was shortened by 2 bases and J by 0 bases, with 8 bases between the two germline ends. The germline gives CDR1 SGHTA, CDR2 FQGNSA. The CDR3 protein is CASSLLTVSGANVLTF. CDR3 coding DNA: TGTGCCAGCAGCTTATTGACTGTCTCTGGGGCCAACGTCCTGACTTTC.

The rearrangement uses TRBV4-1 and TRBJ1-2; perhaps TRBD1 as D (6 bases). The germline CDR1 and CDR2 sequences are MGHRA and YSYEKL. The length of the CDR3 is 13 residues. V was cut by 4 bases and J by 4 bases, with 10 bases left in between. The CDR3 nucleotides read TGCGCCAGCAGCCGGACAGTAGGCTATGGCTACACCTTC. This translates into CASSRTVGYGYTF.

The genes are TRBV9 and TRBJ2-7; 7 bases map to TRBD2. This CDR3 is 14 amino acids long. V lost 7 bases and J lost 2; bases outside the gene matches: 9. The germline gives CDR1 SGDLS, CDR2 YYNGEE. The CDR3 is CASARGEGAYEQYF. The CDR3 nucleotides are TGTGCCAGCGCTAGAGGGGAGGGAGCCTACGAGCAGTACTTC.

This chain links TRBV30 with TRBJ1-5; tentative D call: TRBD1 (5 bases). Deletions cut 0 bases from V and 2 bases from J, with 11 bases between. The CDR3 spans 15 residues. The germline V gene has CDR1 GTSNPN and CDR2 SVGIG (reference sequence). The CDR3 loop reads CAWSVGRGGNQPQHF. The DNA for the CDR3 is TGTGCCTGGAGTGTAGGGCGGGGGGGCAATCAGCCCCAGCATTTT.

The V and J genes are TRBV23-1 and TRBJ2-7; TRBD1 matches 7 bases. TRBV23-1 is marked as an open reading frame, function uncertain. CDR3 length equals 16 residues. The ends lost 2 bases at V and 0 bases at J; junction bases unmatched: 7. CDR3 sequence reads: CASSQPDRLFSYEQYF. In DNA, the CDR3 is TGCGCCAGCAGTCAACCGGACAGGCTGTTCTCCTACGAGCAGTACTTC.

V gene TRBV5-6 combines with J gene TRBJ1-5; 8 bases line up with TRBD1. Germline lookup yields CDR1 SGHDT and CDR2 YYEEEE. V lost 7 bases, J lost 0 bases, and 15 bases stayed unmatched. CDR3 size: 18 residues. The CDR3, as DNA: TGTGCCAGCTCTTCAAGCACAGGGGGAACTTATAGCAATCAGCCCCAGCATTTT. Amino acid sequence: CASSSSTGGTYSNQPQHF.

The CDR3 DNA reads as TGTGCCAGCAGTTATGGGACAGGGTATGAAAAACTGTTTTTT. It encodes CASSYGTGYEKLFF. V and J are TRBV2 and TRBJ1-4; TRBD1 matches 9 bases. This CDR3 has 14 amino acids. V shed 5 bases, J shed 6 bases, and the junction held 4 bases outside the gene matches. CDR1 SNHLY and CDR2 FYNNEI come from the germline V gene.

V is TRBV5-1 and J is TRBJ1-1; D might be TRBD1 (5 bases). The CDR3 spans 14 residues. Germline V gene data show CDR1 as SGHRS and CDR2 as YFSETQ. The V end lost 0 bases, the J end lost 1 base, and 7 bases lay between the germline ends. CDR3 coding DNA: TGCGCCAGCAGCTTGGCGGGGGGGAACACTGAAGCTTTCTTT. This translates into CASSLAGGNTEAFF.

The V and J genes are TRBV10-3 and TRBJ1-2, with 9 bases fitting TRBD1. The CDR3 is 14 amino acids. With V trimmed by 6 bases and J by 6 bases, 8 bases remained unmatched. Germline V lookup: CDR1 ENHRY, CDR2 SYGVKD. In DNA, the CDR3 is TGTGCCATCAGCGAGGACAGGGGAACCAATGGCTACACCTTC. Translation: CAISEDRGTNGYTF.

The chain recombines TRBV29-1 with TRBJ1-1; TRBD1 matches at 8 bases. The CDR3 runs 13 residues. CDR1 and CDR2 from the germline V gene are SQVTM and ANQGSEA. The CDR3 coding sequence is TGCAGTGGGTCCAGGGGGCGGGAAACTGAAGCTTTCTTT. This translates into CSGSRGRETEAFF.

V gene TRBV7-3 combines with J gene TRBJ1-1, with a weak D call TRBD1 (6 bases). The CDR3 contains 15 residues. Trimming left V 5 bases short and J 7 bases short, with 20 bases between. CDR1 and CDR2 (germline): SGHTA, FQGTGA. Written as DNA, the CDR3 is TGTGCCAGCAGCCCTAGGGGGGGCGACAGAAGTGAAGCTTTCTTT. It encodes CASSPRGGDRSEAFF. Variable domain in full (rest from reference TRBV7-3 and TRBJ1-1): GAGVSQTPSNKVTEKGKYVELRCDPISGHTALYWYRQSLGQGPEFLIYFQGTGAADDSGLPNDRFFAVRPEGSVSTLKIQRTERGDSAVYLCASSPRGGDRSEAFFGQGTRLTVV.

The J gene is TRBJ1-4, the V gene TRBV18; a possible D gene is TRBD1 (6 bases). Germline CDR1 is KGHSH and CDR2 is LQKENI. The CDR3 has 13 residues. V was clipped by 6 bases and J by 8 bases, with 13 bases between them. The CDR3 nucleotides read TGTGCCAGCTCCGGTTCAGGGGCGGAAAAACTGTTTTTT. This codes for CASSGSGAEKLFF.

This chain uses TRBV30 with TRBJ1-5; 9 bases are shared with TRBD1. The CDR3 sequence is 15 residues long. The germline V gene has CDR1 GTSNPN and CDR2 SVGIG (reference sequence). The ends lost 2 bases at V and 7 bases at J; junction bases unmatched: 9. CDR3 nucleotides: TGTGCCTGGAGTCCTGGGACAGGGAGTATGCAGCCCCAGCATTTT. This codes for CAWSPGTGSMQPQHF.

The rearrangement links TRBV4-3 to TRBJ2-2; 10 nucleotides match TRBD1. Germline V gives CDR1 LGHNA, CDR2 YSLEER. The CDR3 has 15 amino acids. With V trimmed by 4 bases and J by 5 bases, 4 bases remained unmatched. The CDR3: CASSRGTGVTGELFF. Written as DNA, the CDR3 is TGCGCCAGCAGCCGGGGGACAGGGGTGACCGGGGAGCTGTTTTTT.

The genes are TRBV7-8 and TRBJ2-7, with a possible D match to TRBD2 (5 bases). This CDR3 is 13 amino acids long. V lost 1 base to trimming and J lost 3 bases, with 7 bases between them. Germline V CDR1 and CDR2: SGHVS, FQNEAQ. CDR3 sequence reads: CASSLELVYEQYF. CDR3 DNA: TGTGCCAGCAGCTTAGAACTAGTCTACGAGCAGTACTTC.